This T cell receptor beta chain was captured by sequencing in a study of immune evolution from preneoplasia to lung adenocarcinoma. V shed 7 bases and J 4 bases; nucleotides not matched to a gene: 11. This CDR3 contains 16 residues. The germline V gene encodes CDR1 MDHEN and CDR2 SYDVKM. Profiling relied on immunoSEQ multiplex PCR, and the TCRdb table lists in-frame clones only, not all of them. The sample consists of 5,500 to 6,000 clones, 60% to 75% of them appearing once. V is TRBV28 and J is TRBJ1-1; TRBD1 agrees at 11 bases. The specimen was FFPE lung adenocarcinoma in situ tissue. This receptor was identified in a person aged 55-80 years with lung adenocarcinoma. The CDR3 loop is CASIRADRGLVTEAFF. CDR3 coding DNA: TGTGCCAGCATCAGAGCGGACAGGGGGCTCGTCACTGAAGCTTTCTTT.